This T cell receptor (beta chain) emerged from a study of T cell responses to AZD1222 COVID-19 vaccine. This CDR3 is built from 18 residues. The V and J ends lost 2 bases and 0 bases respectively, with 17 bases between them. The germline CDR1 and CDR2 sequences are KGHSH and LQKENI. The repertoire was sequenced with immunoSEQ multiplex PCR; TCRdb's copy has only in-frame clones and lacks some. The data contain about 120,000 clones, just over 90% of them singletons. This chain uses TRBV18 with TRBJ1-3; tentative D call: TRBD1 (5 bases). The sample in question was peripheral blood, obtained 28 days after the second AZD1222 dose. The TCR sequence derives from an adult who received the AZD1222 COVID-19 vaccine. The DNA of the CDR3 is TGTGCCAGCTCACCAACAATACCCGGGACGGGCTCTGGAAACACCATATATTTT. Protein: CASSPTIPGTGSGNTIYF. Based on the CDR3 plus reference TRBV18 and TRBJ1-3, the full variable domain is NAGVMQNPRHLVRRRGQEARLRCSPMKGHSHVYWYRQLPEEGLKFMVYLQKENIIDESGMPKERFSAEFPKEGPSILRIQQVVRGDSAAYFCASSPTIPGTGSGNTIYFGEGSWLTVV.